This T cell receptor beta chain derives from a study of blood T cell repertoires in COVID-19. Across the whole study: The United States, Italy and Spain were the sources of the acute and convalescent COVID-19 samples. Sources were T cells, B-cell-depleted T cells, or PBMCs; the material itself was cDNA or gDNA.

The repertoire was sequenced with immunoSEQ multiplex PCR; TCRdb's copy has only in-frame clones and lacks some. The table lists roughly 190,000 clones, roughly 90% of them singletons. The CDR3 runs 15 residues. Trimming took 5 bases from V and 8 from J, leaving 18 bases between them. Germline values: CDR1 MDHEN, CDR2 SYDVKM. Sequenced: peripheral blood. This sequence originates from a woman aged 55-70 years with COVID-19, enrolled during active disease. The gene calls are TRBV28 and TRBJ1-4, with TRBD1 as a possible D gene (6 bases). Written as DNA, the CDR3 is TGTGCCAGCAGTCCGTCGACAGGTAGAAGGGAAAAACTGTTTTTT. Protein sequence: CASSPSTGRREKLFF.